This T cell receptor beta chain came from a study of T cell responses to AZD1222 COVID-19 vaccine. CDR3 size: 17 residues. Between the trimmed V and J ends, which lost 2 bases and 8 bases, there was a span of 24 bases. The germline V gene has CDR1 SNHLY and CDR2 FYNNEI. As regards this clone: Its antigen is not identified.

Profiling relied on immunoSEQ multiplex PCR, and the TCRdb table lists in-frame clones only, not all of them. In the table there are 95,000 to 100,000 clones, about 81% of which are singletons. Study-wide findings and caveats: Without day 14 samples, only post-peak T cell repertoires were studied. Distributed over spike, vaccine-associated CD4 TCRs predominated at 160-218 and 743-854.

Second-dose intervals of approximately 4 or approximately 12 weeks were pooled. The specimen comprised peripheral blood, sampled 28 days after the second AZD1222 dose. The TCR comes from an adult who received the AZD1222 COVID-19 vaccine. The rearrangement joins TRBV2 to TRBJ1-2, with D perhaps TRBD1 (5 bases). The CDR3 nucleotides read TGTGCCAGCAGTGAAAAGGGTAGGATCGGGGCCTTATTGGGCTACACCTTC. This sequence encodes CASSEKGRIGALLGYTF.